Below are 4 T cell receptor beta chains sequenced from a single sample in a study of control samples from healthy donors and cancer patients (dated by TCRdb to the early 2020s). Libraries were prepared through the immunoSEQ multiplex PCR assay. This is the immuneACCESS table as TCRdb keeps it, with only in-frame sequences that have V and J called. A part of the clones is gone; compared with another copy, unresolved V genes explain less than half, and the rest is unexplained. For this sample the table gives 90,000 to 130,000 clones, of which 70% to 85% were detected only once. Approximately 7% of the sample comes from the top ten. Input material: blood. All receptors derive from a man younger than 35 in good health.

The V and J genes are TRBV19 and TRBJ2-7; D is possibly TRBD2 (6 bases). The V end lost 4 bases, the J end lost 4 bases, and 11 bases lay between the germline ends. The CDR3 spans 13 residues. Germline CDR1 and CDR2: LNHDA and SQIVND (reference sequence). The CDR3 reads CASSSGAQYEQYF. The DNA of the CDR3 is TGTGCCAGTAGTAGCGGGGCCCAATACGAGCAGTACTTC.

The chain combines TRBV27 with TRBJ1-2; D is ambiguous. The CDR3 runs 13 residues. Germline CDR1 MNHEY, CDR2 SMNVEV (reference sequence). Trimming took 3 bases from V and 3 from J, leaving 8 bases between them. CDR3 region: CASSFNTDYGYTF. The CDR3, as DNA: TGTGCCAGCAGTTTCAACACGGACTATGGCTACACCTTC.

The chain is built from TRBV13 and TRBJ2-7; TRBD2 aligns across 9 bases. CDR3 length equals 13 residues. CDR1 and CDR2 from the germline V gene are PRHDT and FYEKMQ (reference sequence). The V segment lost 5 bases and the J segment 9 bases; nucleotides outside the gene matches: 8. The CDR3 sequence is CASSARLAAGQYF. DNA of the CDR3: TGTGCCAGCAGCGCCCGACTAGCGGCTGGGCAGTACTTC.

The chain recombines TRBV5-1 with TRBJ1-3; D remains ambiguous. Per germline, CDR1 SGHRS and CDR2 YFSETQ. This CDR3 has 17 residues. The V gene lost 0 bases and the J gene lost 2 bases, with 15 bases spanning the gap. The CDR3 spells CASSLDRRLGTGNTIYF. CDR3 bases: TGCGCCAGCAGCTTGGATCGGCGTTTGGGTACTGGAAACACCATATATTTT.